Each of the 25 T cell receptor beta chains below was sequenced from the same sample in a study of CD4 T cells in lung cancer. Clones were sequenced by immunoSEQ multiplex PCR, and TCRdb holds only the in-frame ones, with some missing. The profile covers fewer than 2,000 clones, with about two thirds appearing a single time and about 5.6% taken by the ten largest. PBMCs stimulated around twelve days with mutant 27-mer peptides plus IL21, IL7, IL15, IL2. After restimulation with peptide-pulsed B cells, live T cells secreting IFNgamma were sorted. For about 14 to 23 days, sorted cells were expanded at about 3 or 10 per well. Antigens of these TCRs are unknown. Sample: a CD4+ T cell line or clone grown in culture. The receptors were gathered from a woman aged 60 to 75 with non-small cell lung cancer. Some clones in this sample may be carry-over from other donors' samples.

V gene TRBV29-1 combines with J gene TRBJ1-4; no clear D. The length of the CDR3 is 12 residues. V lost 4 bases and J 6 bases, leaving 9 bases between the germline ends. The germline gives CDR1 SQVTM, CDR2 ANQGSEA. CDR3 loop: CSVGSKYEKLFF. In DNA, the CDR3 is TGCAGCGTTGGGTCGAAATATGAAAAACTGTTTTTT.

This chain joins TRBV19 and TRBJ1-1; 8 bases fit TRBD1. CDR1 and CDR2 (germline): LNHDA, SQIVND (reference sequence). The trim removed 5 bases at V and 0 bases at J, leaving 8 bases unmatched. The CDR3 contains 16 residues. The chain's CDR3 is CASSLYRGTLNTEAFF. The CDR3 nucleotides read TGTGCCAGTAGTCTTTACAGGGGGACTCTGAACACTGAAGCTTTCTTT.

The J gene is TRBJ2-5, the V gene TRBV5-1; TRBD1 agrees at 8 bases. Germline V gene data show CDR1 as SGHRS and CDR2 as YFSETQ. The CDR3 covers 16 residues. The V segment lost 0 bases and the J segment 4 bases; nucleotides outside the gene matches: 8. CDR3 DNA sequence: TGCGCCAGCAGCTTGGTCTGGTCAGGGGGCAGAGAGACCCAGTACTTC. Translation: CASSLVWSGGRETQYF. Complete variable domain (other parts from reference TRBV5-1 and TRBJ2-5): KAGVTQTPRYLIKTRGQQVTLSCSPISGHRSVSWYQQTPGQGLQFLFEYFSETQRNKGNFPGRFSGRQFSNSRSEMNVSTLELGDSALYLCASSLVWSGGRETQYFGPGTRLLVL.

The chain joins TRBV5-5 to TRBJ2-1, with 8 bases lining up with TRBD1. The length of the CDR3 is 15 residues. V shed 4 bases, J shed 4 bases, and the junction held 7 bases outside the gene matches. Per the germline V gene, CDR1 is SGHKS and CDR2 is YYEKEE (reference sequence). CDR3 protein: CASSQGAVSYNEQFF. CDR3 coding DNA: TGTGCCAGCAGCCAGGGGGCTGTTAGTTACAATGAGCAGTTCTTC.

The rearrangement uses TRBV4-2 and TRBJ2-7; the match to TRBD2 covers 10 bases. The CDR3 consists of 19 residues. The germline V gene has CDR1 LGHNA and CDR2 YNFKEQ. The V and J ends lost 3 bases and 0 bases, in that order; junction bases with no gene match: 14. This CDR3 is CASSHYVLAGPQSSYEQYF. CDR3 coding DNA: TGTGCCAGCAGCCACTATGTACTAGCGGGGCCCCAGAGCTCCTACGAGCAGTACTTC.

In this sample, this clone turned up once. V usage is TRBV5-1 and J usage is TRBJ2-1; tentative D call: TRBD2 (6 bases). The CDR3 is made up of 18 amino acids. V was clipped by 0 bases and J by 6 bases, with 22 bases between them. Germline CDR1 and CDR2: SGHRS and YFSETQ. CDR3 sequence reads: CASSLANLGGEKFNEQFF. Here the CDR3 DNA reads TGCGCCAGCAGCTTGGCGAATTTAGGCGGGGAGAAATTCAATGAGCAGTTCTTC.

The CDR3 sequence is CASSPQRVSRDYGYTF. CDR3 DNA: TGTGCCAGCAGCCCACAACGGGTTTCGAGGGACTATGGCTACACCTTC. This rearrangement joins TRBV7-8 to TRBJ1-2, with unresolved D. The length of the CDR3 is 16 residues. The V end lost 5 bases, the J end lost 3 bases, and 19 bases lay between the germline ends. Germline-derived CDR1 and CDR2 are SGHVS and FQNEAQ.

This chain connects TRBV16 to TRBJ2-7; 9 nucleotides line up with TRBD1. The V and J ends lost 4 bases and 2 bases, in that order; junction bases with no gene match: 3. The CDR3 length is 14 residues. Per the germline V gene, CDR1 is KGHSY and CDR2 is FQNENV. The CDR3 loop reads CASSPWDRAYEQYF. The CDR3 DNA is TGTGCCAGCAGCCCCTGGGACAGGGCCTACGAGCAGTACTTC. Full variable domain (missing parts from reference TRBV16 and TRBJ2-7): GEEVAQTPKHLVRGEGQKAKLYCAPIKGHSYVFWYQQVLKNEFKFLISFQNENVFDETGMPKERFSAKCLPNSPCSLEIQATKLEDSAVYFCASSPWDRAYEQYFGPGTRLTVT.

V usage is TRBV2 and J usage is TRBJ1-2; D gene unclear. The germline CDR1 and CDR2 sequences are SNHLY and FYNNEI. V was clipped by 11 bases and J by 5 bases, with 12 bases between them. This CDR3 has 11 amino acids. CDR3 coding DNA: TGTGCCTCCAGTCTCCAGTATGGCTACACCTTC. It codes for CASSLQYGYTF.

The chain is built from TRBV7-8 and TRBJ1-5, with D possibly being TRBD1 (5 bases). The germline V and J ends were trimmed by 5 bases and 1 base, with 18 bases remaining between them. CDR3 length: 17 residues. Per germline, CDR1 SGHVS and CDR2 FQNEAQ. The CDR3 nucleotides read TGTGCCAGCAGCCTTGACACAGGCTGGGGAAGCAATCAGCCCCAGCATTTT. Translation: CASSLDTGWGSNQPQHF.

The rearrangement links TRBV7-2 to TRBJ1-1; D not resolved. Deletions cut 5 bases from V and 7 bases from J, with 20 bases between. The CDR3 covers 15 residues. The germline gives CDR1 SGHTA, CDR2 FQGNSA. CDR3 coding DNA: TGTGCCAGCAGCGCAGTAGGAGGACGGCTTGTTGAAGCTTTCTTT. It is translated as CASSAVGGRLVEAFF.

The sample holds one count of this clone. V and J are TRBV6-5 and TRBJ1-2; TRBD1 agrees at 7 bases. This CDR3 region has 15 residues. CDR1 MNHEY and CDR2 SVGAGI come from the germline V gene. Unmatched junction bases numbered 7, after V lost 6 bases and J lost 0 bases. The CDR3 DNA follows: TGTGCCAGCAGCGACAGACAGGGATCTAACTATGGCTACACCTTC. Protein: CASSDRQGSNYGYTF.

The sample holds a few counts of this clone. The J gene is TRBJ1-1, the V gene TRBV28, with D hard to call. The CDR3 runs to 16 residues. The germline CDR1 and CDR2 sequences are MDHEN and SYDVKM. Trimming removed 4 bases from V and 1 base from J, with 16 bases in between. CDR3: CASSSGVGLTNTEAFF. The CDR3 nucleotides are TGTGCCAGCAGTTCGGGAGTTGGACTTACGAACACTGAAGCTTTCTTT.

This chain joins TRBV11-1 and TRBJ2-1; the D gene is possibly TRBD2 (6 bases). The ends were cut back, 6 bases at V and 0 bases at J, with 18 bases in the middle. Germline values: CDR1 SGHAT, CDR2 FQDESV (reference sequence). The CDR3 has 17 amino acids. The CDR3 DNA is TGTGCCAGCAGTTATCGGACGGGACTGAGCTCCTACAATGAGCAGTTCTTC. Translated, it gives CASSYRTGLSSYNEQFF.

The CDR3 DNA sequence: TGTGCCAGCAGCCCCTTTAGGGGAAGGGCCGTGACCCAGTACTTC. Translated: CASSPFRGRAVTQYF. The chain couples TRBV7-8 to TRBJ2-5; TRBD1 is a possible D gene (5 bases). The ends were cut back, 5 bases at V and 7 bases at J, with 20 bases in the middle. CDR1 is SGHVS and CDR2 is FQNEAQ in the germline V gene. CDR3 size: 15 residues. The entire variable domain, with the rest obtained from reference TRBV7-8 and TRBJ2-5, is as follows: GAGVSQSPRYKVAKRGQDVALRCDPISGHVSLFWYQQALGQGPEFLTYFQNEAQLDKSGLPSDRFFAERPEGSVSTLKIQRTQQEDSAVYLCASSPFRGRAVTQYFGPGTRLLVL.

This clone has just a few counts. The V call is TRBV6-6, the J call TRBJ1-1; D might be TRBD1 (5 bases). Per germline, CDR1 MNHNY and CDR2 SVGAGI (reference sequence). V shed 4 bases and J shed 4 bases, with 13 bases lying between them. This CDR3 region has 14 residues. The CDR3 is CASSSTAGGTEAFF. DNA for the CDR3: TGTGCCAGCAGTTCCACGGCTGGGGGCACTGAAGCTTTCTTT.

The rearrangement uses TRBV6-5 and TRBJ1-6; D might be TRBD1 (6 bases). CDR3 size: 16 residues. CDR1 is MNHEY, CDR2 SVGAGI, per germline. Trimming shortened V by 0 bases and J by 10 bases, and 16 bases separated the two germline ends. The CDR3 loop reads CASSYSSGRGGSPLHF. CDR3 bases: TGTGCCAGCAGTTACTCGAGCGGCAGGGGAGGCTCACCCCTCCACTTT.

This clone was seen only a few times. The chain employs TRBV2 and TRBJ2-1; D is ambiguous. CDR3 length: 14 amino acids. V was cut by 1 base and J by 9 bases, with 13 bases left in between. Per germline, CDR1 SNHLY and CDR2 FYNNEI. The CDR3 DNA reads TGTGCCAGCAGTGAAGAGTTTGCCGCTGCTGAGCAGTTCTTC. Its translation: CASSEEFAAAEQFF. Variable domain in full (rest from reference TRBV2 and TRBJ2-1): EPEVTQTPSHQVTQMGQEVILRCVPISNHLYFYWYRQILGQKVEFLVSFYNNEISEKSEIFDDQFSVERPDGSNFTLKIRSTKLEDSAMYFCASSEEFAAAEQFFGPGTRLTVL.

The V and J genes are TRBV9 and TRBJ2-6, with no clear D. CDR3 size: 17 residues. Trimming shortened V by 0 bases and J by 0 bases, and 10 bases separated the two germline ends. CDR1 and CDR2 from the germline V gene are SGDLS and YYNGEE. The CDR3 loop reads CASSVGGGDSGANVLTF. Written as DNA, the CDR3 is TGTGCCAGCAGCGTAGGCGGCGGAGACTCTGGGGCCAACGTCCTGACTTTC.

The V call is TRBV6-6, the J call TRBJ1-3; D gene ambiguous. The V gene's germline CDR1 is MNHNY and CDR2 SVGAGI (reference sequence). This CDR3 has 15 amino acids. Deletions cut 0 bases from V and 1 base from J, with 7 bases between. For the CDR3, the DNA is TGTGCCAGCAGTTACTCGATAGCATCTGGAAACACCATATATTTT. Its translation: CASSYSIASGNTIYF.

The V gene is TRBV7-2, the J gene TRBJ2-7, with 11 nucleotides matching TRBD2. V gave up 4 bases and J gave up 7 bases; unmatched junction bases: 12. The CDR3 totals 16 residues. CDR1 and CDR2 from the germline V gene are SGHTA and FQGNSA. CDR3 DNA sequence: TGTGCCAGCAGCTGGAAACGTAGCGGGGGGGCCGGTGAGCAGTACTTC. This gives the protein CASSWKRSGGAGEQYF.

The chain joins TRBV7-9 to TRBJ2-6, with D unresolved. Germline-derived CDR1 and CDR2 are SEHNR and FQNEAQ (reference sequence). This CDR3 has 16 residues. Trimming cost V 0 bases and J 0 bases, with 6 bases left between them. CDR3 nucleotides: TGTGCCAGCAGCTTAGCGGCGTTCTCTGGGGCCAACGTCCTGACTTTC. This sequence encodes CASSLAAFSGANVLTF.

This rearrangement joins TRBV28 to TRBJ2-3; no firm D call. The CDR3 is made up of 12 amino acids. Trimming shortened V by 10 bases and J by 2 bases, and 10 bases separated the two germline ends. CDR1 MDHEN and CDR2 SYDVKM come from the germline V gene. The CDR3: CATYTPTDTQYF. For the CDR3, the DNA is TGTGCCACCTATACACCCACAGATACGCAGTATTTT.

The CDR3 loop is CASSPPGQGRSQPQHF. Here the CDR3 DNA reads TGTGCCAGCAGTCCCCCGGGACAGGGTCGCAGTCAGCCCCAGCATTTT. The V call is TRBV2, the J call TRBJ1-5; 9 bases match TRBD1. The ends lost 5 bases at V and 6 bases at J; junction bases unmatched: 11. CDR3 length: 16 amino acids. Germline V CDR1 and CDR2: SNHLY, FYNNEI. Full variable domain (rest looked up from reference TRBV2 and TRBJ1-5): EPEVTQTPSHQVTQMGQEVILRCVPISNHLYFYWYRQILGQKVEFLVSFYNNEISEKSEIFDDQFSVERPDGSNFTLKIRSTKLEDSAMYFCASSPPGQGRSQPQHFGDGTRLSIL.

The CDR3 region has the DNA TGTGCCAGCAGTTTAAACGGGGGCAATCAGCCCCAGCATTTT. This sequence encodes CASSLNGGNQPQHF. The J gene is TRBJ1-5, the V gene TRBV28; D remains ambiguous. This CDR3 region has 14 residues. Looked up from germline, CDR1 is MDHEN and CDR2 is SYDVKM. The ends were cut back, 2 bases at V and 2 bases at J, with 7 bases in the middle.